Listed below are T cell receptor beta chains from one sample, sequenced in a study of cytomegalovirus exposure and HLA in healthy donors. Produced via immunoSEQ multiplex PCR; TCRdb's table is partial and in-frame only. Found here are around 86,000 clones, 75% to 85% of them singletons; the top ten hold more than 2.5%. Specimen: PBMCs. The source of these receptors is a man aged 45 to 65 in good health and CMV-seropositive. Each CDR3 is given without its conserved first and last residue. D genes are given only for firm matches.

CDR3aa | v_gene | d_gene
ASRHTQGAKDEQY | TRBV6-5 | TRBD1
SVSGSVDTNEKLF | TRBV29-1 | -
ASSLSRESGIGYT | TRBV7-2 | -
ASSDSSSGMSETQY | TRBV6-4 | TRBD2
ASSLWNTGYYEQY | TRBV11-2 | -
ASSYSREQY | TRBV6-5 | -
ASRPGQGMIYEQF | TRBV5-5 | TRBD1
ASRPTGQGYQPQH | TRBV27 | TRBD1
ASSGWRENYNEQF | TRBV11-3 | -
ASSKGGSFTGELF | TRBV14 | -
ATSTRQGRGEQF | TRBV15 | TRBD1
ASSHMASNQPQH | TRBV23-1 | -
ASSQDVGTGQETQY | TRBV4-1 | TRBD1
ASSFFLEGVSYEQY | TRBV7-9 | -
ASSYGRGGTEAF | TRBV6-5 | -
ASSLYWGLAGDSGANVLT | TRBV7-8 | TRBD2
ASNAQANTEAF | TRBV10-3 | -
ASSVGQLNTEAF | TRBV2 | TRBD1
ASSFEAVEQF | TRBV5-5 | -
AWSVWTSGSSYEQY | TRBV30 | TRBD2
ASSLNSRQPQH | TRBV19 | -
ASSVGQGFGTEAF | TRBV9 | TRBD1
AWSALSSQF | TRBV30 | -
ASRTGTGDTGELF | TRBV25-1 | TRBD1
ASSYDSNSYEQY | TRBV25-1 | -
ASSPRFSGANVLT | TRBV6-5 | -
ASSEFNPDRAQNTIY | TRBV25-1 | TRBD1
ASSLDITGRSSPLH | TRBV11-2 | -
ASSTNVGEKLF | TRBV19 | -
ASSVYLSSSTDTQY | TRBV9 | -
ASSYGLAGSTDTQY | TRBV7-7 | TRBD2
ASSRVTGSSYNEQF | TRBV11-1 | -
ASSPMGHYNQPQH | TRBV5-1 | -
ASTGTGTYEQY | TRBV27 | -
ASSSPRLAGVNEQF | TRBV19 | TRBD2
ASSPPDREGETQY | TRBV18 | -
ASSIRDNGINEQF | TRBV19 | -
ASSIDWGLEQY | TRBV19 | -
ASMVGGGVGETQY | TRBV19 | -
ASSADRAYGYT | TRBV5-6 | TRBD1
ASSQDLRTSGLLLYEQY | TRBV14 | TRBD2